The T cell receptor beta chain described here comes from a study of T cell clonotyping in hematopoietic cell transplantation. Sequenced by immunoSEQ multiplex PCR; TCRdb stores in-frame clones only, minus some. Here the sample spans approximately 4,600 clones, about 95% being singletons. Trimming pared 0 bases from V and 3 bases from J, leaving 6 bases between. The length of the CDR3 is 13 residues. The germline CDR1 and CDR2 sequences are LNHNV and YYDKDF (reference sequence). Whole-study results and caveats: After transplant, recipient diversity fell while pathologically expanded clonotypes grew through day 180. Broader posttransplant TCR repertoire diversity was predicted by graft donor and pretransplant recipient Inverse Simpson Index values.

This clone has just a few counts. The target antigen is unknown. This chain connects TRBV15 to TRBJ2-7; no firm D call. This TCR was sampled from a male patient aged 55-69 years who had an allogeneic stem cell transplant from a related donor, so the T cells may come from the graft donor. Some clones in this sample may be carry-over from other donors' samples. The sample in question was PBMCs, obtained 180 days after allogeneic stem cell transplant. CDR3 protein: CATSRETHYEQYF. Here the CDR3 DNA reads TGTGCCACCAGCAGAGAAACTCACTACGAGCAGTACTTC.